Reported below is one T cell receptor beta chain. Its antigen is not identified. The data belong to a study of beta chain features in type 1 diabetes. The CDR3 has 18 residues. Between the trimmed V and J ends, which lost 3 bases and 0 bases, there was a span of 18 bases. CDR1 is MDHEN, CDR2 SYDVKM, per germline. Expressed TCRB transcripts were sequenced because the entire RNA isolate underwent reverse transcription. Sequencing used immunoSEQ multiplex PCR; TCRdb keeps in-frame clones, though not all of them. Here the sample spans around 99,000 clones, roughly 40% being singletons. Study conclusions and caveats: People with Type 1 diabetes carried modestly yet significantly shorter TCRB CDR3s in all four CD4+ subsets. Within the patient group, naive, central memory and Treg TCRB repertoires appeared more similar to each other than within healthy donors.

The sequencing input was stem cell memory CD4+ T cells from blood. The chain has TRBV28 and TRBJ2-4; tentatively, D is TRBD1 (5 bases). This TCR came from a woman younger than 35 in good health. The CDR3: CASSFARVSALAKNIQYF. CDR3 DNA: TGTGCCAGCAGTTTCGCCAGGGTTTCGGCCCTAGCCAAAAACATTCAGTACTTC.